This T cell receptor beta chain was sequenced in a study of tumor-infiltrating lymphocytes in localized non-small cell lung cancer. Background on the study: Patients included smokers and never-smokers with various histologies, some sampled after neoadjuvant chemotherapy. Each patient gave resected tumor and non-adjacent uninvolved lung tissue. Study-level findings and limits: Each assay used a separate piece of the same tissue.

Comments on this clone: Its target is unknown.

CDR1 MNHEY and CDR2 SVGAGI come from the germline V gene. The V and J ends lost 0 bases and 8 bases respectively, with 13 bases between them. The CDR3 spans 14 residues. Generated by immunoSEQ multiplex PCR, the TCRdb table keeps only in-frame clones and is missing some. Of 2,500 to 3,500 clones in the sample, roughly 55% are singletons; the top ten hold roughly 23%. V usage is TRBV6-5 and J usage is TRBJ1-2; maybe TRBD1 (5 bases). The sample was uninvolved lung tissue not adjacent to the tumor. This TCR derives from a human donor with non-small cell lung cancer. The CDR3 region has the DNA TGTGCCAGCAGTTACTCCCCCACAGGAGGGGGCTACACCTTC. Its translation is CASSYSPTGGGYTF.